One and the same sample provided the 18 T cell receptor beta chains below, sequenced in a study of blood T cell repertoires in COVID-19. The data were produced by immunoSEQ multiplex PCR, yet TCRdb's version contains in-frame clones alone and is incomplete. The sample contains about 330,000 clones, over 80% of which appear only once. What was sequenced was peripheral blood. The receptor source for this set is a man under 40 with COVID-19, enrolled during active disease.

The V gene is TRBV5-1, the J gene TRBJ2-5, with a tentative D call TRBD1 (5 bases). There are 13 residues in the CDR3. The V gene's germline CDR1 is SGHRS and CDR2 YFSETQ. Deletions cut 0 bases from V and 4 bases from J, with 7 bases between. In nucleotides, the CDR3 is TGCGCCAGCAGCTTGGGACAGACAGAGACCCAGTACTTC. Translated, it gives CASSLGQTETQYF.

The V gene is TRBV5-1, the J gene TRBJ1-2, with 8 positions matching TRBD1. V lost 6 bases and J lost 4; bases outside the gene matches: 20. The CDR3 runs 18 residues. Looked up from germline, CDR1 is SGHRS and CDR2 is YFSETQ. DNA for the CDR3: TGCGCCAGCACCCCCGTTGGGGGGCAGGGGGCTTACTCCTATGGCTACACCTTC. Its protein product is CASTPVGGQGAYSYGYTF. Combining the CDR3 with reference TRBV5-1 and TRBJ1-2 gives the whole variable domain KAGVTQTPRYLIKTRGQQVTLSCSPISGHRSVSWYQQTPGQGLQFLFEYFSETQRNKGNFPGRFSGRQFSNSRSEMNVSTLELGDSALYLCASTPVGGQGAYSYGYTFGSGTRLTVV.

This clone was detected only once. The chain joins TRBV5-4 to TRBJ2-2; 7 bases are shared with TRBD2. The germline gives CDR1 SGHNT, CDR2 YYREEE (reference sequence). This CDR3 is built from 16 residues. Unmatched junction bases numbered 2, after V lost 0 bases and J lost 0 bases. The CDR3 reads CASSLVAGANTGELFF. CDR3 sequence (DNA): TGTGCCAGCAGCTTGGTAGCGGGTGCGAACACCGGGGAGCTGTTTTTT.

CDR3: CASSEALGRGRESGNQPQHF. CDR3 nucleotides: TGTGCCAGCAGTGAAGCGCTGGGCAGGGGACGTGAGAGTGGCAATCAGCCCCAGCATTTT. V gene TRBV6-1 combines with J gene TRBJ1-5, with D possibly TRBD1 on 6 matching bases. The germline V gene has CDR1 MNHNS and CDR2 SASEGT. The CDR3 contains 20 residues. Deletions cut 0 bases from V and 2 bases from J, with 23 bases between.

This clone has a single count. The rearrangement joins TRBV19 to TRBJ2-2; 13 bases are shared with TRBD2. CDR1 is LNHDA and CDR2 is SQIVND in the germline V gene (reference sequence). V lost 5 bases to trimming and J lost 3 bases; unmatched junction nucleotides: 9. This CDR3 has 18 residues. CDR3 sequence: CASSSGLAGVSYTGELFF. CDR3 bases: TGTGCCAGTAGTTCCGGACTAGCGGGAGTAAGTTACACCGGGGAGCTGTTTTTT.

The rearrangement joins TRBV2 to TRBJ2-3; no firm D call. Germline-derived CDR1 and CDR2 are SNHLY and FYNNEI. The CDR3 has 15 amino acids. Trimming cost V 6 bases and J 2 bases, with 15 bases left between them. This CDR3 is CASRAFLSNTDTQYF. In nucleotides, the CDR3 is TGTGCCAGCAGGGCTTTCCTTTCAAACACAGATACGCAGTATTTT. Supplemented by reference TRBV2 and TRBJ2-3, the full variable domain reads EPEVTQTPSHQVTQMGQEVILRCVPISNHLYFYWYRQILGQKVEFLVSFYNNEISEKSEIFDDQFSVERPDGSNFTLKIRSTKLEDSAMYFCASRAFLSNTDTQYFGPGTRLTVL.

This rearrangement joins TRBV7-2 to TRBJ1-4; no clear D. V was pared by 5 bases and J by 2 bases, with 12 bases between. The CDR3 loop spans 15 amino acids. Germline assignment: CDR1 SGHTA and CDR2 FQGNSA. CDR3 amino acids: CASSPQRGTNEKLFF. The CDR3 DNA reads TGTGCCAGCAGCCCTCAGCGGGGTACTAATGAAAAACTGTTTTTT.

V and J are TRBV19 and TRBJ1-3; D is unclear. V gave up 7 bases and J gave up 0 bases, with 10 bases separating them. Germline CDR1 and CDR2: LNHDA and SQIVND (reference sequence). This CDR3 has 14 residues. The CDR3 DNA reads TGTGCCAGTACCGAGGGAACCTCTGGAAACACCATATATTTT. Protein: CASTEGTSGNTIYF.

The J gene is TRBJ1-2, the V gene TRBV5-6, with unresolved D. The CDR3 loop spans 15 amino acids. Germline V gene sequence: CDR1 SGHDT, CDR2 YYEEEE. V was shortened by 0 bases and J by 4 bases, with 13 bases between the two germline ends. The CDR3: CASSLVDKRSYGYTF. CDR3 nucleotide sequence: TGTGCCAGCAGCTTGGTGGATAAGCGGAGCTATGGCTACACCTTC.

CDR3 residues: CASRPSGPYEQYF. The CDR3 DNA sequence: TGTGCCAGCAGACCAAGCGGGCCCTACGAGCAGTACTTC. The chain couples TRBV27 to TRBJ2-7; tentative D call: TRBD2 (6 bases). V dropped 6 bases and J dropped 2 bases, with 11 bases sitting between them. Germline CDR1 MNHEY, CDR2 SMNVEV (reference sequence). The CDR3 runs 13 residues.

For the CDR3, the DNA is TGTGCCAGCAGCTTAGGGACCGGGACAGGGGGCGCGTACGAGCAGTACTTC. It encodes CASSLGTGTGGAYEQYF. The V and J genes are TRBV11-2 and TRBJ2-7; the match to TRBD1 covers 12 bases. The CDR3 runs to 17 residues. Germline V gives CDR1 SGHAT, CDR2 FQNNGV. V gave up 1 base and J gave up 4 bases; unmatched junction bases: 8.

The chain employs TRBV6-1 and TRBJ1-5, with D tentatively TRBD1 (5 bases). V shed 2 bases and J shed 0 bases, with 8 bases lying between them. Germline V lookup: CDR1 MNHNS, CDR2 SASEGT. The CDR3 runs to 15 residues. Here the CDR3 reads CASSEQGTSNQPQHF. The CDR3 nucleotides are TGTGCCAGCAGTGAACAGGGAACTAGCAATCAGCCCCAGCATTTT.

As DNA, the CDR3 is TGTGCCAGTAGTATAGATCCGGTAGGCGGGGGCTACACCTTC. This encodes CASSIDPVGGGYTF. The chain joins TRBV19 to TRBJ1-2; D ambiguous. Trimming shortened V by 0 bases and J by 8 bases, and 13 bases separated the two germline ends. Looked up from germline, CDR1 is LNHDA and CDR2 is SQIVND (reference sequence). The CDR3 has 14 amino acids.

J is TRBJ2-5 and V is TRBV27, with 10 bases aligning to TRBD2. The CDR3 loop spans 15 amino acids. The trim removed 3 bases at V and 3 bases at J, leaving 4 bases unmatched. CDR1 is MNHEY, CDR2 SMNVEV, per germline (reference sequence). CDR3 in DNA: TGTGCCAGCAGTTTTATTAGCGGGGGGAAAGAGACCCAGTACTTC. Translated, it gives CASSFISGGKETQYF.

The CDR3 spells CASSLLGTGKEGYTF. In nucleotides, the CDR3 is TGTGCCAGCAGCTTGTTAGGGACAGGGAAGGAAGGCTACACCTTC. The gene calls are TRBV7-9 and TRBJ1-2; 9 nucleotides align to TRBD1. Trimming took 3 bases from V and 8 from J; bases not matched to a gene: 10. This CDR3 has 15 amino acids. Germline values: CDR1 SEHNR, CDR2 FQNEAQ (reference sequence).

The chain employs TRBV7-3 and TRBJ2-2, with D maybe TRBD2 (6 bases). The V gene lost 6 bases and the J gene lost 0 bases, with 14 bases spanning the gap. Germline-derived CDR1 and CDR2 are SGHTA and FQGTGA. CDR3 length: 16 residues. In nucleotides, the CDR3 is TGTGCCAGCAGTCCTAATAGCGGAACGAACACCGGGGAGCTGTTTTTT. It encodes CASSPNSGTNTGELFF.

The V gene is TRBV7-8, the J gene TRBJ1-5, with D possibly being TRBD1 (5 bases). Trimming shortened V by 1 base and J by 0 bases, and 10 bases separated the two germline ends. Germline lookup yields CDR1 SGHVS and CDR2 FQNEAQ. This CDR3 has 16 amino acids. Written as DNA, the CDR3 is TGTGCCAGCAGCTTAGGTATGACAGATAGCAATCAGCCCCAGCATTTT. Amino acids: CASSLGMTDSNQPQHF. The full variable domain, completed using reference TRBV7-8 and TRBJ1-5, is GAGVSQSPRYKVAKRGQDVALRCDPISGHVSLFWYQQALGQGPEFLTYFQNEAQLDKSGLPSDRFFAERPEGSVSTLKIQRTQQEDSAVYLCASSLGMTDSNQPQHFGDGTRLSIL.

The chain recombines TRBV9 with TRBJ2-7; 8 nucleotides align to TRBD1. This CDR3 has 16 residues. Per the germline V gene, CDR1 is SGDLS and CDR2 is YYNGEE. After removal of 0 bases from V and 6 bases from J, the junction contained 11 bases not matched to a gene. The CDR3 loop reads CASSVGSGQALGEQYF. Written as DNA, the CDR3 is TGTGCCAGCAGCGTAGGTTCGGGACAGGCGCTCGGCGAGCAGTACTTC.